This T cell receptor beta chain was sequenced in a study of human T cells and chemical hapten exposure. About the research overall: From small differences in pooled library volume came most of the variation in per-sample TCR yields.

Study outcomes and limitations: TCRs exceeding 1 in 1000 frequency stayed unchanged with DPC sensitization.

Individual cDNA molecules (in the library) carried attached unique molecular identifiers. As handled by the study authors: Samples had a median of around 92,000 TCRs, ranging roughly 20,000 to 750,000. One entry per CDR3 protein results from TCRdb running MiXCR on the reads. These V and J calls rely on TCRdb rather than the paper's analysis. The profile covers about 120,000 distinct CDR3 sequences, with 6.5% to 10% appearing a single time and about 1.4% taken by the ten largest. Germline V gives CDR1 SGHRS, CDR2 YFSETQ. V was pared by 0 bases and J by 2 bases, with 12 bases between. The CDR3 consists of 15 residues. This clonotype was picked up many times. Its antigen is not known. The authors' total RNA extraction used unfractionated whole blood.

This chain links TRBV5-1 with TRBJ2-7, with D perhaps TRBD1 (5 bases). Input material: whole blood. This clonotype was obtained from a human donor in good health. Some clones in this sample may be carry-over from other donors' samples. CDR3: CASSLGAGITYEQYF. The CDR3 coding sequence is TGCGCCAGCAGCTTGGGGGCAGGGATTACCTACGAGCAGTACTTC. Combining the CDR3 with reference TRBV5-1 and TRBJ2-7 gives the whole variable domain KAGVTQTPRYLIKTRGQQVTLSCSPISGHRSVSWYQQTPGQGLQFLFEYFSETQRNKGNFPGRFSGRQFSNSRSEMNVSTLELGDSALYLCASSLGAGITYEQYFGPGTRLTVT.